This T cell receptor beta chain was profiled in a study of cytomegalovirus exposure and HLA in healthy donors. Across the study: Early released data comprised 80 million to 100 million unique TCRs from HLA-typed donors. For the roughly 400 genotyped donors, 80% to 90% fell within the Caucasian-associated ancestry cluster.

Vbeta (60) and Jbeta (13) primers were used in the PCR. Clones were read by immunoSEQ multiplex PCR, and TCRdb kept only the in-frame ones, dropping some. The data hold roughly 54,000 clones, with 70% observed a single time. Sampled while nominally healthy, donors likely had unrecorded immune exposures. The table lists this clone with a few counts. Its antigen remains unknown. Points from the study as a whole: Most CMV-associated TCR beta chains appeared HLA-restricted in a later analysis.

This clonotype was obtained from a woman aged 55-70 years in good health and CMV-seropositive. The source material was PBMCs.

CDR3 sequence: CATSRDRGGGVSQDEQFF. In nucleotides, the CDR3 is TGTGCCACCAGCAGAGACCGAGGAGGGGGGGTTTCTCAAGATGAGCAGTTCTTC. V and J are TRBV15 and TRBJ2-1; D is possibly TRBD2 (7 bases). The CDR3 sequence is 18 residues long. Germline V gene sequence: CDR1 LNHNV, CDR2 YYDKDF (reference sequence). The germline V and J ends were trimmed by 0 bases and 8 bases, with 23 bases remaining between them. Using reference TRBV15 and TRBJ2-1 for the parts outside the CDR3, the full variable domain is DAMVIQNPRYQVTQFGKPVTLSCSQTLNHNVMYWYQQKSSQAPKLLFHYYDKDFNNEADTPDNFQSRRPNTSFCFLDIRSPGLGDTAMYLCATSRDRGGGVSQDEQFFGPGTRLTVL.